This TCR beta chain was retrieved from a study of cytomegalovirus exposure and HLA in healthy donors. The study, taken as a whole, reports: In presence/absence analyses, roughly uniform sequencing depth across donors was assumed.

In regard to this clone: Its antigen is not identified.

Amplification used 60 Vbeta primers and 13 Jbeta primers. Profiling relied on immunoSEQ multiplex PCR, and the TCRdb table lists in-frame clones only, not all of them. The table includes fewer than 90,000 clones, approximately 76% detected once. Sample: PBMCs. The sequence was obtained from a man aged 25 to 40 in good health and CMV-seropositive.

The CDR3 nucleotides are TGTGCCAGCTCACCCAATTCCGGAGCAGATACGCAGTATTTT. This codes for CASSPNSGADTQYF. V and J are TRBV18 and TRBJ2-3; no clear D. Trimming shortened V by 3 bases and J by 4 bases, and 11 bases separated the two germline ends. The germline gives CDR1 KGHSH, CDR2 LQKENI. This CDR3 has 14 residues.